These 27 T cell receptor beta chains originate from one sample sequenced in a study of T-cell reconstitution after alpha-beta-depleted transplantation in children. Researchers prepared the TCRbeta library using unique molecular identifiers, the study reports. One entry per CDR3 protein, called by TCRdb with MiXCR from the PCR reads. The table lists 200,000 to 250,000 distinct CDR3 sequences, approximately 11% of them singletons. Here the sequenced sample was PBMCs, taken before TCRalphabeta/CD19-depleted stem cell transplant. The receptors come from a child less than two years old with acute myeloid leukemia, due to receive a stem cell transplant.

This clonotype occurred many times. The CDR3 carries no conserved terminal phenylalanine or tryptophan, so it likely arises from a read error. The J gene is TRBJ2-3, the V gene TRBV10-3; TRBD2 aligns across 7 bases. The J segment lost 4 bases and the V segment lost 4 bases, leaving 2 bases of the junction unmatched. Germline values: CDR1 ENHRY, CDR2 SYGVKD. This CDR3 is built from 13 residues. CDR3 DNA sequence: TGTGCCATCAGTGTTGGGGGGGCAGATACGCAGTATCTT. Protein product: CAISVGGADTQYL.

This clonotype was observed many times. DNA for the CDR3: TGCGCCAGCAGTCCGGTCCCCCAAGATACGCAGTATTTT. Protein product: CASSPVPQDTQYF. V usage is TRBV5-1 and J usage is TRBJ2-3; D is undetermined. Trimming pared 5 bases from V and 5 bases from J, leaving 12 bases between. Germline values: CDR1 SGHRS, CDR2 YFSETQ. CDR3 length: 13 residues. Full variable domain (outside the CDR3, taken from reference TRBV5-1 and TRBJ2-3): KAGVTQTPRYLIKTRGQQVTLSCSPISGHRSVSWYQQTPGQGLQFLFEYFSETQRNKGNFPGRFSGRQFSNSRSEMNVSTLELGDSALYLCASSPVPQDTQYFGPGTRLTVL.

Notes on this clonotype: A single base separates this from a much larger clone, so it may be a read error. V and J are TRBV11-3 and TRBJ2-3; TRBD2 is a possible D gene (5 bases). The CDR3 runs 12 residues. Germline loops: CDR1 SGHNT, CDR2 YENEEA. This CDR3 is CVSGSTADTQYF. CDR3 DNA sequence: TGTGTCAGCGGCTCTACGGCGGATACGCAGTATTTT. The full variable domain, in which reference TRBV11-3 and TRBJ2-3 provide the parts outside the CDR3, is EAGVVQSPRYKIIEKKQPVAFWCNPISGHNTLYWYLQNLGQGPELLIRYENEEAVDDSQLPKDRFSAERLKGVDSTLKIQPAELGDSAVYLCVSGSTADTQYFGPGTRLTVL.

This clonotype came up many times. J is TRBJ2-5 and V is TRBV10-3; 7 bases agree with TRBD1. This CDR3 is 12 amino acids long. Germline loops: CDR1 ENHRY, CDR2 SYGVKD. The junction had 3 bases not matched to a gene; V was cut back by 10 bases and J by 1 base. As DNA, the CDR3 is TGTGCCACCGGGACAGTCCAAGAGACCCAGTACTTC. This encodes CATGTVQETQYF.

This clonotype was detected many times. The chain recombines TRBV30 with TRBJ1-5; the D gene is possibly TRBD1 (6 bases). There are 13 residues in the CDR3. Germline V gene lookup returns CDR1 GTSNPN and CDR2 SVGIG (reference sequence). V was shortened by 2 bases and J by 3 bases, with 8 bases between the two germline ends. CDR3 residues: CAWSRQDNQPQHF. In DNA, the CDR3 is TGTGCCTGGAGTAGACAGGACAATCAGCCCCAGCATTTT.

This clonotype was observed many times. V gene TRBV2 combines with J gene TRBJ2-1; D unresolved. The CDR3 is made up of 15 amino acids. V was cut by 7 bases and J by 0 bases, with 13 bases left in between. Germline assignment: CDR1 SNHLY and CDR2 FYNNEI. Here the CDR3 reads CASTGYKSSYNEQFF. In DNA, the CDR3 is TGTGCCAGCACCGGGTACAAGAGCTCCTACAATGAGCAGTTCTTC.

The table lists this clonotype with many counts. The V and J genes are TRBV4-1 and TRBJ2-1; the D gene is possibly TRBD1 (6 bases). The CDR3 is made up of 15 amino acids. CDR1 and CDR2 from the germline V gene are MGHRA and YSYEKL. Between the trimmed V and J ends, which lost 6 bases and 0 bases, there was a span of 12 bases. This CDR3 reads CASSRQVNSYNEQFF. CDR3 nucleotides: TGCGCCAGCAGTCGACAGGTAAACTCCTACAATGAGCAGTTCTTC.

Many counts were recorded for this clonotype. This chain uses TRBV25-1 with TRBJ1-5, with D tentatively TRBD1 (5 bases). The CDR3 loop spans 18 amino acids. CDR1 and CDR2 from the germline V gene are MGHDK and SYGVNS. The V gene lost 2 bases and the J gene lost 7 bases, with 24 bases spanning the gap. The CDR3 nucleotides are TGTGCCAGCAGTGAACGGGGCCCTCCCGCTAGTCCCCACCAGCCCCAGCATTTT. This sequence encodes CASSERGPPASPHQPQHF.

Concerning this clonotype itself: It may be a read error: a sequence one base away is much more abundant. The chain joins TRBV18 to TRBJ2-7, with a possible D match to TRBD1 (6 bases). The CDR3 covers 18 residues. Germline CDR1 KGHSH, CDR2 LQKENI. DNA of the CDR3: TGTGCCAGCTCACCAACAGTGCCCGGACAGAGGGGGTCTTACGAGCGGTACTTC. It is translated as CASSPTVPGQRGSYERYF.

There are many counts of this clonotype. The chain is built from TRBV5-1 and TRBJ2-2, with a possible D match to TRBD1 (6 bases). This CDR3 contains 16 residues. Trimming took 4 bases from V and 4 from J, leaving 17 bases between them. Per germline, CDR1 SGHRS and CDR2 YFSETQ. The CDR3 nucleotides read TGCGCCAGCAGCCCAACAGGGCTAGTCGGCACCGGGGAGCTGTTTTTT. It is translated as CASSPTGLVGTGELFF.

This clonotype was picked up many times. The chain employs TRBV10-2 and TRBJ2-3; D uncertain. The germline CDR1 and CDR2 sequences are WSHSY and SAAADI. The CDR3 has 11 amino acids. V was pared by 8 bases and J by 6 bases, with 9 bases between. The CDR3 bases are TGCGCCAGCTCCTCTGGGGATACGCAGTATTTT. Translating it yields CASSSGDTQYF.

In this sample, this clonotype turned up many times. In nucleotides, the CDR3 is TGCGCCAGCAGCCAAGGGTCAACTAATGAAAAACTGTTTTTT. The encoded protein is CASSQGSTNEKLFF. The chain is built from TRBV4-1 and TRBJ1-4; D is undetermined. Germline lookup yields CDR1 MGHRA and CDR2 YSYEKL. Trimming removed 1 base from V and 0 bases from J, with 3 bases in between. The CDR3 contains 14 residues.

Ten or more counts support this clonotype. CDR3 sequence: CSARDTGVTDTQYF. In DNA form, the CDR3 reads TGCAGTGCTAGAGATACAGGGGTGACAGATACGCAGTATTTT. The V call is TRBV20-1, the J call TRBJ2-3; 7 bases align to TRBD1. CDR3 length: 14 residues. CDR1 and CDR2 (germline): DFQATT, SNEGSKA (reference sequence). The trim removed 0 bases at V and 3 bases at J, leaving 3 bases unmatched.

This clonotype was found many times. The rearrangement links TRBV7-2 to TRBJ1-2, with 11 bases lining up with TRBD1. Germline V lookup: CDR1 SGHTA, CDR2 FQGNSA. This CDR3 is 16 amino acids long. Unmatched junction bases numbered 8, after V lost 4 bases and J lost 4 bases. The CDR3 region is CASSYPGTGGGYGYTF. CDR3 nucleotide sequence: TGTGCCAGCAGCTATCCCGGGACAGGGGGTGGCTATGGCTACACCTTC. The complete variable domain, with remaining parts taken from reference TRBV7-2 and TRBJ1-2, reads GAGVSQSPSNKVTEKGKDVELRCDPISGHTALYWYRQSLGQGLEFLIYFQGNSAPDKSGLPSDRFSAERTGGSVSTLTIQRTQQEDSAVYLCASSYPGTGGGYGYTFGSGTRLTVV.

This clonotype was recorded at least ten times. The chain links TRBV3-1 to TRBJ1-2, with D unresolved. The V end was cut by 1 base, the J end by 8 bases, with 8 bases between. Per germline, CDR1 LGHDT and CDR2 YNNKEL (reference sequence). This CDR3 contains 12 residues. CDR3 sequence reads: CASSQGQRGYTF. CDR3 nucleotide sequence: TGTGCCAGCAGCCAAGGACAAAGGGGCTACACCTTC.

In this sample, this clonotype turned up many times. This rearrangement joins TRBV18 to TRBJ2-7, with D possibly matching TRBD1 (5 bases). This CDR3 contains 14 residues. The germline CDR1 and CDR2 sequences are KGHSH and LQKENI. V was clipped by 4 bases and J by 0 bases, with 10 bases between them. The CDR3 DNA follows: TGTGCCAGCTCACACGACAGTTCCTCCTACGAGCAGTACTTC. This sequence encodes CASSHDSSSYEQYF.

In this sample, this clonotype turned up many times. This chain links TRBV18 with TRBJ2-3, with unresolved D. V was clipped by 0 bases and J by 0 bases, with 4 bases between them. Germline V CDR1 and CDR2: KGHSH, LQKENI. The CDR3 length is 14 residues. The CDR3 loop is CASSPPRSTDTQYF. For the CDR3, the DNA is TGTGCCAGCTCACCACCTCGCAGCACAGATACGCAGTATTTT.

This chain links TRBV20-1 with TRBJ2-5; 7 positions match TRBD2. V lost 2 bases to trimming and J lost 4 bases; unmatched junction nucleotides: 7. Per the germline V gene, CDR1 is DFQATT and CDR2 is SNEGSKA (reference sequence). The CDR3 sequence is 14 residues long. Written as DNA, the CDR3 is TGCAGTGCTAGAAAGTTTCGGGAGGTAGAGACCCAGTACTTC. Protein: CSARKFREVETQYF.

In this sample, this clonotype turned up many times. The V gene is TRBV7-2, the J gene TRBJ2-3, with 11 bases fitting TRBD1. The ends lost 0 bases at V and 4 bases at J; junction bases unmatched: 6. Germline V gene sequence: CDR1 SGHTA, CDR2 FQGNSA. This CDR3 has 17 amino acids. The chain's CDR3 is CASSLAGQGALADTQYF. CDR3 bases: TGTGCCAGCAGCTTAGCAGGACAGGGGGCTCTAGCAGATACGCAGTATTTT.

A word on this clonotype: Given a much more abundant clone one base away, this may be a read error. The CDR3 protein is CASSNRQGGQSQHF. CDR3 nucleotides: TGTGCCAGCAGCAACCGACAGGGTGGGCAGTCCCAGCATTTT. The chain combines TRBV7-8 with TRBJ1-5, with TRBD1 identical over 7 bases. After removal of 5 bases from V and 11 bases from J, the junction contained 12 bases not matched to a gene. Germline values: CDR1 SGHVS, CDR2 FQNEAQ. This CDR3 contains 14 residues.

This clonotype was seen ten or more times. The chain has TRBV12-3 or TRBV12-4 and TRBJ2-3; D gene uncertain. CDR3 length: 15 residues. V gave up 3 bases and J gave up 8 bases, with 18 bases separating them. The CDR3 protein is CASSFTRPPRFTQYF. The CDR3 region has the DNA TGTGCCAGCAGTTTTACCCGGCCCCCCAGATTTACGCAGTATTTT.

This clonotype was observed at least ten times. The chain employs TRBV20-1 and TRBJ2-3; the match to TRBD2 covers 9 bases. The CDR3 spans 17 residues. With V trimmed by 0 bases and J by 0 bases, 7 bases remained unmatched. Germline-derived CDR1 and CDR2 are DFQATT and SNEGSKA (reference sequence). The CDR3, as DNA: TGCAGTGCTAGAGATGGTTGGCTAGCGGGGAGCACAGATACGCAGTATTTT. This codes for CSARDGWLAGSTDTQYF.

This clonotype occurred many times. The gene calls are TRBV18 and TRBJ2-1, with 8 bases matching TRBD1. The CDR3 is 14 residues long. The germline gives CDR1 KGHSH, CDR2 LQKENI. V trimming: 3 bases; J trimming: 3 bases; junction bases outside the gene matches: 1. The chain's CDR3 is CASSPGQDYNEQFF. The CDR3 DNA is TGTGCCAGCTCACCGGGACAGGACTACAATGAGCAGTTCTTC.

The sample holds many counts of this clonotype. The chain carries TRBV12-3 or TRBV12-4 and TRBJ1-6; D might be TRBD1 (5 bases). The CDR3 runs to 14 residues. V dropped 6 bases and J dropped 0 bases, with 6 bases sitting between them. CDR3 amino acids: CASSQGSYNSPLHF. The CDR3 DNA sequence: TGTGCCAGCAGCCAGGGCTCCTATAATTCACCCCTCCACTTT.

There are many counts of this clonotype. The chain links TRBV12-3 or TRBV12-4 to TRBJ2-3, with D unclear. There are 15 residues in the CDR3. V gave up 6 bases and J gave up 0 bases, with 13 bases separating them. CDR3 in amino acids: CASSPTRVSTDTQYF. CDR3 bases: TGTGCCAGCAGCCCAACCCGGGTGAGCACAGATACGCAGTATTTT.

This clonotype was seen repeatedly, ten times or more. The chain carries TRBV5-1 and TRBJ1-2, with 9 bases identical to TRBD1. Losses at the gene ends were 0 bases for V and 1 base for J; bases not matched to a gene: 4. CDR1 SGHRS and CDR2 YFSETQ come from the germline V gene. The CDR3 is made up of 16 amino acids. The CDR3 is CASSLGSTGGNYGYTF. In DNA, the CDR3 is TGCGCCAGCAGCTTGGGGTCGACAGGGGGTAACTATGGCTACACCTTC.

This clonotype has more than one count but fewer than ten. The rearrangement joins TRBV29-1 to TRBJ1-3; tentative D call: TRBD1 (5 bases). This CDR3 comprises 14 residues. Per the germline V gene, CDR1 is SQVTM and CDR2 is ANQGSEA. V was trimmed by 4 bases and J by 1 base, leaving 11 bases between them. CDR3 residues: CSVVRQLSGNTIYF. The CDR3 nucleotides are TGCAGCGTTGTCCGACAGTTATCTGGAAACACCATATATTTT.